The rows below give T cell receptor beta chains drawn from one sample of a study of cytomegalovirus exposure and HLA in healthy donors. Sequencing used immunoSEQ multiplex PCR; TCRdb keeps in-frame clones, though not all of them. The sample gives about 67,000 clones, approximately 78% of which show up once; about 2.9% is in the top ten. The sample taken for sequencing was PBMCs. Source of these receptors: a woman younger than 45 in good health and CMV-seronegative. CDR3s include the opening cysteine and the closing phenylalanine or tryptophan. D genes are given only for firm matches. A clone size is listed for some rows: how often the clone was seen (once, few, many), or a class if it is expanded.

CDR3	DNA	size	V	J	D
CASRIVGAVQETQYF	TGTGCCAGTAGGATCGTAGGGGCAGTACAAGAGACCCAGTACTTC	-	TRBV19	TRBJ2-5	-
CSSDWVYGYTF	TGCAGCTCGGACTGGGTCTATGGCTACACCTTC	-	TRBV20-1	TRBJ1-2	-
CASSDPGQSYNEQFF	TGTGCCAGCAGTGACCCGGGACAGTCTTACAATGAGCAGTTCTTC	-	TRBV2	TRBJ2-1	TRBD1
CASSIAGAETQYF	TGTGCCAGCAGTATAGCGGGGGCAGAGACCCAGTACTTC	-	TRBV28	TRBJ2-5	TRBD2
CASSEDGTGAYGYTF	TGTGCCAGCAGCGAAGATGGGACAGGAGCCTATGGCTACACCTTC	-	TRBV6-4	TRBJ1-2	TRBD1
CASSLPSGAYEQYF	TGTGCCAGCAGCTTGCCTAGCGGGGCATACGAGCAGTACTTC	-	TRBV5-6	TRBJ2-7	TRBD2
CAWGQVEAFF	TGTGCCTGGGGACAGGTAGAAGCTTTCTTT	-	TRBV30	TRBJ1-1	TRBD1
CASSPKGPETQYF	TGTGCCAGCAGTCCCAAGGGGCCAGAGACCCAGTACTTC	-	TRBV27	TRBJ2-5	-
CSVEDKQGGGARGTGELFF	TGCAGCGTTGAAGATAAACAGGGCGGGGGGGCAAGAGGGACCGGGGAGCTGTTTTTT	-	TRBV29-1	TRBJ2-2	TRBD2
CASSARGNTEAFF	TGTGCCAGCAGCGCAAGAGGGAACACTGAAGCTTTCTTT	-	TRBV9	TRBJ1-1	-
CASLYTGDSAFF	TGTGCCAGCCTATATACAGGGGATTCAGCTTTCTTT	-	TRBV2	TRBJ1-1	TRBD1
CASSLRGQGAGEAFF	TGTGCCAGCAGTTTAAGGGGACAGGGGGCCGGTGAAGCTTTCTTT	-	TRBV27	TRBJ1-1	TRBD1
CASSYGGSGGGETQYF	TGTGCCAGCAGTTACGGTGGAAGCGGGGGAGGCGAGACCCAGTACTTC	once	TRBV6-6	TRBJ2-5	TRBD2
CASSLAGANVLTF	TGCGCCAGCAGCTTGGCAGGGGCCAACGTCCTGACTTTC	-	TRBV5-1	TRBJ2-6	-
CSSSLGLPSSYNEQFF	TGTTCCAGCAGCTTAGGACTACCGAGCTCCTACAATGAGCAGTTCTTC	-	TRBV7-9	TRBJ2-1	-
CASSVLAGTDTQYF	TGTGCCAGCAGCGTACTAGCGGGCACAGATACGCAGTATTTT	few	TRBV9	TRBJ2-3	TRBD2
CASSLIQGARDGYTF	TGTGCCAGCAGCTTGATACAGGGGGCGCGTGATGGCTACACCTTC	-	TRBV5-6	TRBJ1-2	TRBD1
CASRDIDTDTQYF	TGTGCCAGCAGGGACATCGACACAGATACGCAGTATTTT	-	TRBV27	TRBJ2-3	-
CASSLAVGAGHGYTF	TGCGCCAGCAGCTTGGCGGTAGGCGCAGGGCATGGCTACACCTTC	-	TRBV5-1	TRBJ1-2	-
CASSLVGGGVQETQYF	TGCGCCAGCAGCTTGGTTGGCGGGGGGGTCCAAGAGACCCAGTACTTC	-	TRBV5-1	TRBJ2-5	TRBD2
CASSPPAREGSNQPQHF	TGTGCCAGCTCACCACCTGCGAGGGAGGGCAGCAATCAGCCCCAGCATTTT	once	TRBV18	TRBJ1-5	-
CASSSNSGGSYEQYF	TGTGCCAGCAGCTCCAATAGCGGGGGGTCCTACGAGCAGTACTTC	-	TRBV7-2	TRBJ2-7	TRBD2
CASSDSPDSQHTDTQYF	TGTGCCAGCAGTGACTCTCCCGACAGCCAACACACAGATACGCAGTATTTT	-	TRBV6-4	TRBJ2-3	-
CASSPYREGLYEQYF	TGTGCCAGTAGTCCTTATAGGGAGGGTCTTTACGAGCAGTACTTC	once	TRBV19	TRBJ2-7	TRBD2
CASSLVGTGTRYGYTF	TGTGCCAGCAGCTTAGTAGGGACAGGGACTCGCTATGGCTACACCTTC	-	TRBV5-6	TRBJ1-2	TRBD1
CASRGGYGTEADTDTQYF	TGTGCCAGCAGGGGGGGATATGGGACAGAGGCAGACACAGATACGCAGTATTTT	-	TRBV27	TRBJ2-3	-
CASSQTSGGARNEQFF	TGTGCCAGCAGCCAAACTAGCGGGGGGGCCAGGAATGAGCAGTTCTTC	-	TRBV4-2	TRBJ2-1	TRBD2
CASSTGVGANEAFF	TGTGCCAGCAGCACCGGGGTGGGGGCGAATGAAGCTTTCTTT	-	TRBV7-2	TRBJ1-1	-
CASSLEGNSGGPTGNEQFF	TGTGCCAGCAGCTTAGAAGGGAATAGCGGGGGGCCAACGGGCAATGAGCAGTTCTTC	-	TRBV7-2	TRBJ2-1	TRBD2